A single sample is the source of the 16 T cell receptor beta chains below, sequenced in a study of shared clonotypes between healthy human individuals. Assay: immunoSEQ multiplex PCR; the TCRdb copy retains only in-frame clones and omits some. The sample gives 400,000 to 500,000 clones, around 78% of which show up once; over 10% is in the top ten. The sequencing input was PBMCs. These receptors were taken from a woman aged 40 to 50 in good health. Some clones in this sample may be carry-over from other donors' samples.

Concerning this clone itself: Different DNA sequences within this sample yield the same CDR3. CDR3 protein: CASSLSGGYNEQFF. The CDR3 nucleotides are TGTGCCAGCAGTTTATCTGGGGGGTATAATGAGCAGTTCTTC. The V call is TRBV28, the J call TRBJ2-1; a possible D gene is TRBD2 (6 bases). The ends were cut back, 1 base at V and 7 bases at J, with 11 bases in the middle. This CDR3 spans 14 amino acids. Germline CDR1 reads MDHEN; CDR2 reads SYDVKM.

This clone is a singleton in its sample. Other DNA sequences of this sample code for an identical CDR3. The V call is TRBV18, the J call TRBJ2-1; D is undetermined. The germline V gene encodes CDR1 KGHSH and CDR2 LQKENI. The CDR3 spans 13 residues. The V and J ends lost 2 bases and 6 bases respectively, with 8 bases between them. CDR3 protein: CASSPTRSNEQFF. The CDR3 DNA is TGTGCCAGCTCACCAACCAGGTCCAATGAGCAGTTCTTC. The variable domain in full, completed from reference TRBV18 and TRBJ2-1, reads NAGVMQNPRHLVRRRGQEARLRCSPMKGHSHVYWYRQLPEEGLKFMVYLQKENIIDESGMPKERFSAEFPKEGPSILRIQQVVRGDSAAYFCASSPTRSNEQFFGPGTRLTVL.

This clone has more than one count but fewer than ten. This chain connects TRBV5-6 to TRBJ1-5, with 8 positions matching TRBD1. This CDR3 has 16 residues. The trim removed 1 base at V and 7 bases at J, leaving 10 bases unmatched. The germline CDR1 and CDR2 sequences are SGHDT and YYEEEE. CDR3 loop: CASSLWTGYDGQPQHF. The DNA for the CDR3 is TGTGCCAGCAGCTTGTGGACAGGGTATGACGGGCAGCCCCAGCATTTT.

This clone occurred once. The chain couples TRBV9 to TRBJ1-3, with D tentatively TRBD1 (5 bases). The CDR3 contains 17 residues. V was pared by 2 bases and J by 2 bases, with 17 bases between. Per the germline V gene, CDR1 is SGDLS and CDR2 is YYNGEE. The CDR3 protein is CASSVGPGGTAGNTIYF. CDR3 in DNA: TGTGCCAGCAGCGTGGGCCCGGGGGGGACGGCTGGAAACACCATATATTTT.

This sequence joins TRBV6-4 and TRBJ2-7; TRBD2 agrees at 9 bases. The CDR3 consists of 17 residues. Germline V gives CDR1 MRHNA, CDR2 SNTAGT. V was clipped by 6 bases and J by 2 bases; unmatched bases: 14. In DNA form, the CDR3 reads TGTGCCAGCAGGTGGAGGGTCCGGGTAGCGGGAGCCTACGAGCAGTACTTC. This sequence encodes CASRWRVRVAGAYEQYF.

The J gene is TRBJ1-2, the V gene TRBV29-1; D not resolved. The V and J ends lost 4 bases and 2 bases respectively, with 11 bases between them. The CDR3 has 13 residues. Germline CDR1 and CDR2: SQVTM and ANQGSEA. CDR3: CSVAHGGNYGYTF. For the CDR3, the DNA is TGCAGCGTTGCCCACGGAGGAAACTATGGCTACACCTTC. The complete variable domain, with remaining parts taken from reference TRBV29-1 and TRBJ1-2, reads SAVISQKPSRDICQRGTSLTIQCQVDSQVTMMFWYRQQPGQSLTLIATANQGSEATYESGFVIDKFPISRPNLTFSTLTVSNMSPEDSSIYLCSVAHGGNYGYTFGSGTRLTVV.

The J gene is TRBJ1-2, the V gene TRBV30; D is uncertain. From germline, CDR1 is GTSNPN and CDR2 SVGIG (reference sequence). With 2 bases removed from V and 1 base from J, the gap between germline ends came to 8 bases. This CDR3 is built from 13 residues. The chain's CDR3 is CAWSRTLNYGYTF. As DNA, the CDR3 is TGTGCCTGGAGTCGCACCCTTAACTATGGCTACACCTTC.

The rearrangement uses TRBV5-1 and TRBJ2-5; 10 nucleotides line up with TRBD2. V was clipped by 4 bases and J by 3 bases; unmatched bases: 9. Germline V gene lookup returns CDR1 SGHRS and CDR2 YFSETQ. The CDR3 has 16 residues. The CDR3 bases are TGCGCCAGCAGCCCGGGGACTAGCGACCCGGAAGAGACCCAGTACTTC. Its translation: CASSPGTSDPEETQYF.

The V and J genes are TRBV7-2 and TRBJ1-2; D is unresolved. Trimming stripped 2 bases from V and 4 bases from J, with 8 bases between. The CDR3 totals 13 residues. CDR1 is SGHTA and CDR2 is FQGNSA in the germline V gene. Here the CDR3 reads CASSLWTVYGYTF. CDR3 bases: TGTGCCAGCAGCTTATGGACGGTCTATGGCTACACCTTC. Filled out from reference TRBV7-2 and TRBJ1-2, the complete variable domain reads GAGVSQSPSNKVTEKGKDVELRCDPISGHTALYWYRQSLGQGLEFLIYFQGNSAPDKSGLPSDRFSAERTGGSVSTLTIQRTQQEDSAVYLCASSLWTVYGYTFGSGTRLTVV.

The sample holds one count of this clone. The V and J genes are TRBV7-9 and TRBJ1-4, with D perhaps TRBD1 (5 bases). Trimming removed 5 bases from V and 5 bases from J, with 12 bases in between. Germline-derived CDR1 and CDR2 are SEHNR and FQNEAQ (reference sequence). This CDR3 comprises 14 residues. For the CDR3, the DNA is TGTGCCAGCAGCCTGGGACCGCAGAATGAAAAACTGTTTTTT. Protein: CASSLGPQNEKLFF.

The V and J genes are TRBV19 and TRBJ2-7; D is undetermined. V dropped 5 bases and J dropped 6 bases, with 14 bases sitting between them. The CDR3 sequence is 13 residues long. CDR1 and CDR2 from the germline V gene are LNHDA and SQIVND (reference sequence). The CDR3 reads CASSPMGSREQYF. The CDR3 region has the DNA TGTGCCAGTAGTCCAATGGGGTCTCGCGAGCAGTACTTC.

This chain links TRBV7-3 with TRBJ1-1; 8 nucleotides match TRBD1. The V gene's germline CDR1 is SGHTA and CDR2 FQGTGA. The V and J ends lost 5 bases and 0 bases, in that order; junction bases with no gene match: 2. This CDR3 has 14 amino acids. The CDR3 here is CASSPGGVNTEAFF. The CDR3 region has the DNA TGTGCCAGCAGCCCAGGGGGCGTGAACACTGAAGCTTTCTTT.

This clone was detected a few times. The rearrangement uses TRBV5-1 and TRBJ2-7, with 10 bases lining up with TRBD1. The CDR3 has 13 amino acids. Germline CDR1 reads SGHRS; CDR2 reads YFSETQ. The V and J ends lost 3 bases and 3 bases, in that order; junction bases with no gene match: 0. The CDR3 spells CASSWTGGYEQYF. The CDR3 DNA follows: TGCGCCAGCAGCTGGACAGGGGGCTACGAGCAGTACTTC.

The rearrangement joins TRBV21-1 to TRBJ2-3. TRBV21-1 is a listed pseudogene. The CDR3 has 17 residues. The CDR3 sequence: CASSKVLRTYPPDTQYF. CDR3 DNA: TGTGCCAGCAGCAAAGTGTTGAGGACCTACCCGCCAGATACGCAGTATTTT.

This clone was counted a few times. Other DNA sequences in the sample encode the same CDR3. This chain uses TRBV4-1 with TRBJ2-1, with TRBD2 matching over 10 bases. Germline CDR1 and CDR2: MGHRA and YSYEKL. The CDR3 loop spans 17 amino acids. Germline trimming cut 3 bases from V and 5 bases from J; bases unmatched to any gene: 10. The CDR3 reads CASSHPSGAGGHNEQFF. The CDR3 coding sequence is TGCGCCAGCAGCCACCCCTCGGGAGCGGGAGGGCACAATGAGCAGTTCTTC.

This chain links TRBV7-2 with TRBJ1-2, with D tentatively TRBD1 (6 bases). Between the trimmed V and J ends, which lost 1 base and 8 bases, there was a span of 17 bases. Germline V gene sequence: CDR1 SGHTA, CDR2 FQGNSA. The CDR3 spans 15 residues. CDR3 residues: CASSLGETGLSGYTF. CDR3 bases: TGTGCCAGCAGCTTAGGCGAGACAGGCCTCTCCGGCTACACCTTC.